This TCR beta chain was recovered during a study of beta chain features in type 1 diabetes. The study's findings and limits: All four CD4+ subsets from Type 1 diabetes patients carried moderately but significantly shorter TCRB CDR3s.

V was clipped by 5 bases and J by 10 bases; unmatched bases: 13. In germline, CDR1 is MNHNY, CDR2 SVGAGI (reference sequence). This CDR3 contains 15 residues. Concerning this clone itself: Its antigen remains unknown.

The study reverse transcribed the entire isolated RNA, so it sequenced expressed TCRB transcripts. TCRdb's copy holds only in-frame clones and misses some; the assay was immunoSEQ multiplex PCR. The sample shows about 370,000 clones, over 8.5% of them seen only once. V and J are TRBV6-6 and TRBJ2-1; 8 nucleotides line up with TRBD1. Material: central memory CD4+ T cells from blood. The source of this sequence is a young man with type 1 diabetes. CDR3: CASSPTGTGYVEQFF. Written as DNA, the CDR3 is TGTGCCAGCAGTCCCACTGGGACAGGATACGTGGAGCAGTTCTTC.